The rows below give T cell receptor beta chains drawn from one sample of a study of identical twins. TCRdb reprocessed the 5' RACE reads via MiXCR and lists one record per CDR3 protein. The sample lists 200,000 to 300,000 distinct CDR3 sequences, about 13% occurring once. In addition, the sample was reused for a study of yellow fever vaccine responses in identical twins.

Sequencing input: memory (CD45RO+) T cells sorted from blood. These receptors were taken from a woman under 30 in good health. Each CDR3 is given with its conserved first and last residue. D genes are given only for firm matches. Where a row states a size, it is once, few, many or the class of an expanded clone; other rows omit it.

TRBJ1-1 | few | - | TRBV12-3/TRBV12-4 | 14 | TGTGCCAGCAGTCCCAGGGGTGGCGGATCTGAAGCTTTCTTT | CASSPRGGGSEAFF
TRBJ2-1 | - | TRBD2 | TRBV12-3/TRBV12-4 | 18 | TGTGCCAGCAGTTCCGGACTAGCGGGGGATCCCCTGTACAATGAGCAGTTCTTC | CASSSGLAGDPLYNEQFF
TRBJ1-2 | - | - | TRBV10-3 | 12 | TGTGCCATCAGTGAGGGGGGATCGAGCTACACCTTC | CAISEGGSSYTF
TRBJ2-5 | few | TRBD1 | TRBV6-1 | 14 | TGTGCCAGCAGTGCAGACAGGGGGCCAGAGACCCAGTACTTC | CASSADRGPETQYF
TRBJ1-2 | - | - | TRBV11-2 | 12 | TGTGCCAGCAGCTTAGGGATGCTTGGCTACACCTTC | CASSLGMLGYTF
TRBJ2-7 | - | - | TRBV3-1 | 12 | TGTGCCAGCAGCCAGGGGGTCCACGAGCAGTACTTC | CASSQGVHEQYF
TRBJ1-5 | few | TRBD1 | TRBV20-1 | 14 | TGCAGTGCTAGGGCGACAGGGGGCAATCAGCCCCAGCATTTT | CSARATGGNQPQHF
TRBJ2-4 | many | TRBD1 | TRBV29-1 | 14 | TGCAGCGTTCGGGACAGGGGGCTCGAAAACATTCAGTACTTC | CSVRDRGLENIQYF
TRBJ2-4 | - | TRBD1 | TRBV7-9 | 14 | TGTGCCAGCAGCCAAACAGGGGCCAAAAACATTCAGTGCTTC | CASSQTGAKNIQCF
TRBJ2-2 | - | TRBD2 | TRBV19 | 14 | TGTGCCGGGCGGCTAGCGGGCAACACCGGGGAGCTGTTTTTT | CAGRLAGNTGELFF
TRBJ2-7 | - | - | TRBV28 | 14 | TGTGCCAGCAGTGCAGCAGGGGGAGGATACGAGCAGTACTTC | CASSAAGGGYEQYF
TRBJ2-1 | - | - | TRBV7-9 | 15 | TGTGCCAGCAGCTCACGTGGTGGGGTGAGAAATGAGCAGTTCTTC | CASSSRGGVRNEQFF
TRBJ2-1 | few | - | TRBV5-1 | 14 | TGCGCCAGCAGCTCCCGCGTTGGCCCGAGTTCGCAGTTCTTC | CASSSRVGPSSQFF
TRBJ1-4 | few | - | TRBV6-1 | 15 | TGTGCCAGCAGTGAAGTCCGGGGGTCGGGTGAAAAACTGTTTTTT | CASSEVRGSGEKLFF
TRBJ2-1 | - | - | TRBV5-1 | 13 | TGCGCCAGCAGCTTGGAGGGGGGGATTGAGCAGTTCTTC | CASSLEGGIEQFF
TRBJ2-5 | - | TRBD2 | TRBV20-1 | 16 | TGCAGTGCTACTGGACTAGCGGAGCGTATAGGTGGGACCCAGTACTTC | CSATGLAERIGGTQYF
TRBJ2-7 | few | - | TRBV6-5 | 14 | TGTGCCAGCAGTTACGACGGGCGCTCCTACGAGCAGTACTTC | CASSYDGRSYEQYF
TRBJ1-3 | few | - | TRBV6-1 | 15 | TGTGCCAGCAGTGAAGTTTTGACTGTTGGAAACACCATATATTTT | CASSEVLTVGNTIYF